One sample yielded the 22 T cell receptor beta chains listed below, sequenced in a study of CD8+ T cells in alopecia areata. Following extraction, RNA underwent reverse transcription to cDNA, which served as the sequencing template. Repertoires were generated with immunoSEQ multiplex PCR, while TCRdb's copy carries only in-frame clones and drops some. The data show approximately 3,600 clones, around 70% seen once. Sequences were obtained from skin. These receptors all stem from a human donor in good health.

This chain uses TRBV15 with TRBJ2-5, with a tentative D call TRBD1 (7 bases). CDR1 and CDR2 (germline): LNHNV, YYDKDF (reference sequence). The CDR3 is made up of 15 amino acids. V lost 2 bases, J lost 4 bases, and 14 bases lay in between. As DNA, the CDR3 is TGTGCCACCAGCAGACACAGGGGAGGTGGAGAGACCCAGTACTTC. Translation: CATSRHRGGGETQYF.

This sequence joins TRBV29-1 and TRBJ1-2, with D possibly TRBD1 on 6 matching bases. The CDR3 is made up of 12 amino acids. V was pared by 6 bases and J by 4 bases, with 12 bases between. Germline CDR1 SQVTM, CDR2 ANQGSEA. The CDR3 sequence is CSVETTGYGYTF. In nucleotides, the CDR3 is TGCAGCGTGGAGACGACAGGCTATGGCTACACCTTC.

The chain joins TRBV7-6 to TRBJ1-2, with TRBD1 matching over 8 bases. CDR1 is SGHVS, CDR2 FNYEAQ, per germline. V lost 1 base, J lost 8 bases, and 12 bases stayed unmatched. The length of the CDR3 is 16 residues. CDR3 bases: TGTGCCAGCAGCTTAGGGGTCGCAGGGGGCGCGGAGGGCTACACCTTC. This sequence encodes CASSLGVAGGAEGYTF.

The chain is built from TRBV6-6 and TRBJ1-2, with unresolved D. Germline CDR1 reads MNHNY; CDR2 reads SVGAGI (reference sequence). The length of the CDR3 is 13 residues. V dropped 10 bases and J dropped 5 bases, with 17 bases sitting between them. CDR3 bases: TGTGCCACCAGATTTGAGGGAGGGTATGGCTACACCTTC. This sequence encodes CATRFEGGYGYTF.

This chain links TRBV7-7 with TRBJ2-5, with TRBD2 matching 11 bases. CDR1 is SSHAT and CDR2 is FNYEAQ in the germline V gene (reference sequence). The CDR3 is made up of 17 amino acids. V shed 5 bases, J shed 1 base, and the junction held 9 bases outside the gene matches. The CDR3 region is CASSRISGGALQETQYF. As DNA, the CDR3 is TGTGCCAGCAGCCGTATTAGCGGGGGGGCCCTCCAAGAGACCCAGTACTTC.

The rearrangement joins TRBV29-1 to TRBJ1-1; tentatively, D is TRBD1 (5 bases). Germline V gene data show CDR1 as SQVTM and CDR2 as ANQGSEA. The CDR3 length is 12 residues. V shed 4 bases and J shed 1 base, with 7 bases lying between them. This chain's CDR3 is CSVGQGNTEAFF. In DNA form, the CDR3 reads TGCAGCGTTGGGCAGGGGAACACTGAAGCTTTCTTT.

The chain couples TRBV5-1 to TRBJ2-5; D may correspond to TRBD1 or TRBD2 (5 bases each). The germline V gene encodes CDR1 SGHRS and CDR2 YFSETQ. Deletions cut 5 bases from V and 1 base from J, with 9 bases between. This CDR3 region has 13 residues. The CDR3 reads CASSEGSQETQYF. Written as DNA, the CDR3 is TGCGCCAGCAGTGAGGGGAGCCAAGAGACCCAGTACTTC.

This clone is classed as large. The chain employs TRBV10-3 and TRBJ2-6; a possible D gene is TRBD1 (6 bases). This CDR3 is 14 amino acids long. Germline CDR1 reads ENHRY; CDR2 reads SYGVKD. Deletions cut 6 bases from V and 0 bases from J, with 6 bases between. In nucleotides, the CDR3 is TGTGCCATCAGGGACAGCTCTGGGGCCAACGTCCTGACTTTC. Its protein product is CAIRDSSGANVLTF.

The V call is TRBV6-5, the J call TRBJ2-7; weak D call: TRBD1 (6 bases). The CDR3 loop spans 16 amino acids. Germline CDR1 reads MNHEY; CDR2 reads SVGAGI. V was pared by 0 bases and J by 0 bases, with 12 bases between. In DNA form, the CDR3 reads TGTGCCAGCAGTTACTCCGGACAGAGCAGCTCCTACGAGCAGTACTTC. It is translated as CASSYSGQSSSYEQYF.

The chain combines TRBV29-1 with TRBJ1-2, with D hard to call. The CDR3 has 12 amino acids. The V gene lost 3 bases and the J gene lost 4 bases, with 9 bases spanning the gap. Germline values: CDR1 SQVTM, CDR2 ANQGSEA. The CDR3 DNA sequence: TGCAGCGTTGAGACCGCAGTCTATGGCTACACCTTC. This encodes CSVETAVYGYTF.

The chain combines TRBV19 with TRBJ2-1, with TRBD2 identical over 10 bases. The CDR3 consists of 14 residues. Germline loops: CDR1 LNHDA, CDR2 SQIVND (reference sequence). The V segment lost 4 bases and the J segment 4 bases; nucleotides outside the gene matches: 1. CDR3 DNA: TGTGCCAGTAGTAAGCGGGGGGGTTACAATGAGCAGTTCTTC. Amino acids: CASSKRGGYNEQFF.

The V gene is TRBV6-1, the J gene TRBJ2-7; D is perhaps TRBD2 (5 bases). There are 13 residues in the CDR3. V lost 6 bases to trimming and J lost 4 bases, with 13 bases between them. Germline V lookup: CDR1 MNHNS, CDR2 SASEGT. The DNA for the CDR3 is TGTGCCAGCAGGGGAGTTACCTCATACGAGCAGTACTTC. Translating gives CASRGVTSYEQYF.

The chain couples TRBV6-6 to TRBJ2-5, with 8 bases that match TRBD1. After removal of 4 bases from V and 5 bases from J, the junction contained 9 bases not matched to a gene. Germline V CDR1 and CDR2: MNHNY, SVGAGI (reference sequence). CDR3 length: 15 residues. This chain's CDR3 is CASSSRQGQKETQYF. CDR3 bases: TGTGCCAGCAGTTCCCGACAGGGGCAGAAGGAGACCCAGTACTTC.

This clone came up a few times. This chain connects TRBV9 to TRBJ2-1, with 7 bases that match TRBD2. Germline V CDR1 and CDR2: SGDLS, YYNGEE. This CDR3 region has 14 residues. The V and J ends lost 1 base and 6 bases, in that order; junction bases with no gene match: 4. The CDR3 DNA reads as TGTGCCAGCAGCGTACGGGACTACGGCAATGAGCAGTTCTTC. Translation gives CASSVRDYGNEQFF.

The chain recombines TRBV5-6 with TRBJ2-5, with D hard to call. V gave up 5 bases and J gave up 4 bases, with 6 bases separating them. Germline lookup yields CDR1 SGHDT and CDR2 YYEEEE. CDR3 length equals 11 residues. DNA for the CDR3: TGTGCCAGCAGGGGCGGAGAGACCCAGTACTTC. Translating gives CASRGGETQYF.

About this clone: The sample contains more than one DNA sequence encoding this CDR3. V and J are TRBV5-1 and TRBJ1-5; the match to TRBD1 covers 8 bases. V gave up 4 bases and J gave up 4 bases; unmatched junction bases: 4. Germline V gives CDR1 SGHRS, CDR2 YFSETQ. The CDR3 loop spans 14 amino acids. This chain's CDR3 is CASSPGQGNQPQHF. CDR3 DNA: TGCGCCAGCAGCCCCGGACAGGGTAATCAGCCCCAGCATTTT.

The chain uses TRBV6-1 and TRBJ2-5; D gene unclear. V was clipped by 8 bases and J by 1 base, with 17 bases between them. CDR1 and CDR2 (germline): MNHNS, SASEGT. This CDR3 spans 15 amino acids. DNA of the CDR3: TGTGCCAGCTCAAGGTCGAGCATAACCCAAGAGACCCAGTACTTC. Protein product: CASSRSSITQETQYF.

The chain recombines TRBV2 with TRBJ2-7, with D unclear. The V end lost 5 bases, the J end lost 1 base, and 9 bases lay between the germline ends. CDR1 and CDR2 from the germline V gene are SNHLY and FYNNEI. This CDR3 is built from 13 residues. For the CDR3, the DNA is TGTGCCAGCAGTAGTCTACAATCCTACGAGCAGTACTTC. This codes for CASSSLQSYEQYF.

The CDR3 sequence is CASSMVGASNQPQHF. As DNA, the CDR3 is TGTGCCAGTAGTATGGTAGGGGCGAGCAATCAGCCCCAGCATTTT. The chain carries TRBV19 and TRBJ1-5; D is possibly TRBD1 (5 bases). CDR3 length: 15 amino acids. Germline V gene lookup returns CDR1 LNHDA and CDR2 SQIVND (reference sequence). V dropped 3 bases and J dropped 1 base, with 10 bases sitting between them.

The chain has TRBV6-5 and TRBJ1-1, with unresolved D. V was cut by 6 bases and J by 1 base, with 12 bases left in between. In germline, CDR1 is MNHEY, CDR2 SVGAGI. There are 14 residues in the CDR3. DNA for the CDR3: TGTGCCAGCAGGAACCTTTTAGGGAACACTGAAGCTTTCTTT. It specifies CASRNLLGNTEAFF.

The sample holds one count of this clone. CDR3 nucleotide sequence: TGTGCCAGCAGCCAGGGGGGGCAGGGAATGGTGGACATTCAGTACTTC. It codes for CASSQGGQGMVDIQYF. This chain uses TRBV9 with TRBJ2-4; D tentatively reads TRBD1 or TRBD2 (7 bases each). The ends were cut back, 4 bases at V and 8 bases at J, with 22 bases in the middle. Germline loops: CDR1 SGDLS, CDR2 YYNGEE. The CDR3 loop spans 16 amino acids.

This clone appeared once. The chain couples TRBV11-3 to TRBJ2-7; TRBD1 might be the D (6 bases). Between the trimmed V and J ends, which lost 3 bases and 4 bases, there was a span of 7 bases. This CDR3 is 12 amino acids long. The germline CDR1 and CDR2 sequences are SGHNT and YENEEA. Written as DNA, the CDR3 is TGTGCCAGCAGCTTGAGGGGGTACGAGCAGTACTTC. It codes for CASSLRGYEQYF.